Below, 17 T cell receptor beta chains from the same sample are listed, as sequenced in a study of technical replicates of blood from a handful of donors (dated by TCRdb to 2016 to 2017). Library construction relied on the immunoSEQ multiplex PCR assay. TCRdb stores this immuneACCESS table with in-frame sequences only. Part of the clones is absent; in the studies checked, under half of the shortfall reflects unresolved V genes, and no reason is known for the rest. Here the sample has about 59,000 clones; around 97% occur a single time. Just under 0.2% of the sample is taken by the ten largest. Sequenced input: T cells isolated from PBMCs. The source is a human donor in good health.

The table lists this clone with a few counts. The J gene is TRBJ1-1, the V gene TRBV5-1; maybe TRBD1 (5 bases). The CDR3 has 13 residues. Trimming cost V 6 bases and J 4 bases, with 13 bases left between them. CDR1 is SGHRS, CDR2 YFSETQ, per germline. As DNA, the CDR3 is TGCGCCAGCATCGGGGGTACCAGCACTGAAGCTTTCTTT. As protein: CASIGGTSTEAFF.

V and J are TRBV5-1 and TRBJ1-5; D gene ambiguous. This CDR3 has 15 amino acids. The germline CDR1 and CDR2 sequences are SGHRS and YFSETQ. V was clipped by 2 bases and J by 0 bases, with 9 bases between them. CDR3 loop: CASSFGGYSNQPQHF. CDR3 DNA: TGCGCCAGCAGCTTCGGAGGCTATAGCAATCAGCCCCAGCATTTT.

The chain links TRBV6-1 to TRBJ1-2; 7 positions match TRBD1. The J segment lost 4 bases and the V segment lost 4 bases, leaving 6 bases of the junction unmatched. CDR3 size: 14 residues. Germline-derived CDR1 and CDR2 are MNHNS and SASEGT. The CDR3 region has the DNA TGTGCCAGCAGTGCTTCGACAGGGATCTATGGCTACACCTTC. Protein product: CASSASTGIYGYTF.

This chain connects TRBV27 to TRBJ2-1; TRBD2 matches 7 bases. The CDR3 contains 14 residues. V trimming: 2 bases; J trimming: 4 bases; junction bases outside the gene matches: 2. CDR1 MNHEY and CDR2 SMNVEV come from the germline V gene (reference sequence). Written as DNA, the CDR3 is TGTGCCAGCAGTTTAGGGGGGGGGTACAATGAGCAGTTCTTC. Protein product: CASSLGGGYNEQFF.

The chain employs TRBV6-5 and TRBJ2-7; TRBD2 matches 8 bases. This CDR3 is 15 amino acids long. The V and J ends lost 2 bases and 0 bases, in that order; junction bases with no gene match: 3. The germline V gene has CDR1 MNHEY and CDR2 SVGAGI. CDR3 sequence reads: CASSYMSGSSYEQYF. DNA for the CDR3: TGTGCCAGCAGTTACATGAGCGGGAGCTCCTACGAGCAGTACTTC.

The V call is TRBV5-1, the J call TRBJ2-7; D not resolved. The CDR3 sequence is 15 residues long. V was cut by 1 base and J by 0 bases, with 11 bases left in between. The germline gives CDR1 SGHRS, CDR2 YFSETQ. CDR3 residues: CASSLLFASSYEQYF. CDR3 DNA: TGCGCCAGCAGCTTGTTATTTGCCAGCTCCTACGAGCAGTACTTC. The entire variable domain, with the rest obtained from reference TRBV5-1 and TRBJ2-7, is as follows: KAGVTQTPRYLIKTRGQQVTLSCSPISGHRSVSWYQQTPGQGLQFLFEYFSETQRNKGNFPGRFSGRQFSNSRSEMNVSTLELGDSALYLCASSLLFASSYEQYFGPGTRLTVT.

The genes are TRBV7-2 and TRBJ1-4; 9 nucleotides align to TRBD1. CDR1 and CDR2 from the germline V gene are SGHTA and FQGNSA. There are 15 residues in the CDR3. Trimming removed 4 bases from V and 5 bases from J; junction bases left unmatched: 5. The CDR3 protein is CASSSRTGVNEKLFF. CDR3 in DNA: TGTGCCAGCAGCTCGCGGACAGGGGTGAATGAAAAACTGTTTTTT.

The chain joins TRBV7-3 to TRBJ1-1, with 7 positions matching TRBD1. The CDR3 runs 15 residues. Germline V gene data show CDR1 as SGHTA and CDR2 as FQGTGA. The ends lost 4 bases at V and 3 bases at J; junction bases unmatched: 8. The CDR3 region has the DNA TGTGCCAGCAGCTCGTCGGGAGGGGGCTACACTGAAGCTTTCTTT. Translating it yields CASSSSGGGYTEAFF.

The count of this clone is one. The chain couples TRBV7-9 to TRBJ2-5, with D possibly matching TRBD1 (6 bases). V lost 10 bases to trimming and J lost 1 base, with 13 bases between them. The germline gives CDR1 SEHNR, CDR2 FQNEAQ (reference sequence). This CDR3 is 13 amino acids long. The CDR3 DNA is TGTGCCACCCAGAGGGGGATCCAAGAGACCCAGTACTTC. This encodes CATQRGIQETQYF.

The V gene is TRBV28, the J gene TRBJ1-2; maybe TRBD1 (5 bases). The CDR3 spans 17 residues. The ends were cut back, 4 bases at V and 4 bases at J, with 22 bases in the middle. Per germline, CDR1 MDHEN and CDR2 SYDVKM. The CDR3 is CASSSPESGLYLYGYTF. In DNA form, the CDR3 reads TGTGCCAGCAGTTCCCCTGAATCAGGGCTATACCTCTATGGCTACACCTTC.

This chain links TRBV7-9 with TRBJ1-2; the D is unclear. V lost 3 bases and J 2 bases, leaving 7 bases between the germline ends. CDR3 length equals 13 residues. CDR1 SEHNR and CDR2 FQNEAQ come from the germline V gene (reference sequence). This CDR3 is CASSFGDNYGYTF. DNA for the CDR3: TGTGCCAGCAGCTTCGGAGACAACTATGGCTACACCTTC.

V usage is TRBV28 and J usage is TRBJ2-1, with 9 positions matching TRBD2. The ends lost 2 bases at V and 8 bases at J; junction bases unmatched: 10. The CDR3 covers 16 residues. Germline loops: CDR1 MDHEN, CDR2 SYDVKM. The CDR3: CASSLRAAGGIDEQFF. The CDR3 DNA sequence: TGTGCCAGCAGTTTACGAGCGGCGGGAGGGATTGATGAGCAGTTCTTC.

The gene calls are TRBV27 and TRBJ2-5; D gene ambiguous. CDR1 and CDR2 (germline): MNHEY, SMNVEV (reference sequence). The CDR3 has 13 residues. The germline V and J ends were trimmed by 2 bases and 5 bases, with 9 bases remaining between them. CDR3 loop: CASSLEVGETQYF. The CDR3 coding sequence is TGTGCCAGCAGTTTAGAGGTTGGGGAGACCCAGTACTTC.

The chain has TRBV29-1 and TRBJ1-1; a possible D gene is TRBD1 (5 bases). Trimming shortened V by 7 bases and J by 1 base, and 16 bases separated the two germline ends. This CDR3 has 14 residues. Germline values: CDR1 SQVTM, CDR2 ANQGSEA. CDR3 nucleotides: TGCAGCGGGGCCCCCGGGGGTGCGAACACTGAAGCTTTCTTT. Its protein product is CSGAPGGANTEAFF. Using reference TRBV29-1 and TRBJ1-1 for the parts outside the CDR3, the full variable domain is SAVISQKPSRDICQRGTSLTIQCQVDSQVTMMFWYRQQPGQSLTLIATANQGSEATYESGFVIDKFPISRPNLTFSTLTVSNMSPEDSSIYLCSGAPGGANTEAFFGQGTRLTVV.

The chain combines TRBV2 with TRBJ1-1; D gene ambiguous. V lost 4 bases to trimming and J lost 1 base, with 7 bases between them. Germline V lookup: CDR1 SNHLY, CDR2 FYNNEI. CDR3 size: 13 residues. The CDR3 loop is CASSVDKNTEAFF. DNA for the CDR3: TGTGCCAGCAGTGTAGATAAGAACACTGAAGCTTTCTTT.

The genes are TRBV1 and TRBJ2-3; the table gives TRBD2 as D, unverified against the DNA. TRBV1 represents a pseudogene. CDR3 length: 14 residues. Here the CDR3 reads CTQSDGGPFGTQYF. CDR3 nucleotide sequence: TGCACCCAAAGCGACGGGGGGCCCTTCGGTACGCAGTATTTT.

The chain's CDR3 is CASGQGGNEQFF. The CDR3 nucleotides are TGTGCCAGTGGACAGGGGGGCAATGAGCAGTTCTTC. The chain has TRBV10-3 and TRBJ2-1, with TRBD1 matching over 10 bases. Trimming removed 10 bases from V and 6 bases from J; junction bases left unmatched: 3. This CDR3 has 12 residues. Germline lookup yields CDR1 ENHRY and CDR2 SYGVKD.